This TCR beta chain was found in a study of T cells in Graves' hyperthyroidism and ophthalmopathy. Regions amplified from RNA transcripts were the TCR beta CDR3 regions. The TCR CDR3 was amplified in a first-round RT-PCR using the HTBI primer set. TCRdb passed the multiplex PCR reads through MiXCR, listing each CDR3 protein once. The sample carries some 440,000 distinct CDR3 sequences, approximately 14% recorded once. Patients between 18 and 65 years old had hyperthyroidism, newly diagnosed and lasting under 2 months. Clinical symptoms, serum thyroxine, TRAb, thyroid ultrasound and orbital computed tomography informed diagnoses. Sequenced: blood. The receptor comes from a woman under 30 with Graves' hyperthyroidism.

CDR3 residues: CASSQGRTAPPFTGELFF. In DNA form, the CDR3 reads TGCGCCAGCAGCCAGGGAAGGACGGCCCCCCCCTTCACCGGGGAGCTGTTTTTT. The chain employs TRBV4-1 and TRBJ2-2, with no clear D. The V gene's germline CDR1 is MGHRA and CDR2 YSYEKL. This CDR3 has 18 residues. V lost 3 bases, J lost 4 bases, and 21 bases lay in between.